Below are 30 T cell receptor beta chains sequenced from a single sample in a study of identifying expanded T cells in peripheral blood. TCRdb's table, derived via immunoSEQ multiplex PCR, lists solely in-frame clones and lacks some. Here the sample spans some 100,000 clones, about nine tenths being singletons. The sample taken for sequencing was blood. These receptors came from a person aged 18-70 years in good health.

The chain employs TRBV11-2 and TRBJ1-2; TRBD1 matches 7 bases. Germline V gene lookup returns CDR1 SGHAT and CDR2 FQNNGV. There are 18 residues in the CDR3. V lost 5 bases, J lost 0 bases, and 15 bases stayed unmatched. The CDR3: CASSPVGRQGRANYGYTF. The CDR3 DNA reads TGTGCCAGCAGCCCCGTCGGGCGACAGGGTCGGGCTAACTATGGCTACACCTTC.

A single count supports this clone. The chain recombines TRBV10-2 with TRBJ1-1, with 10 bases lining up with TRBD1. CDR1 WSHSY and CDR2 SAAADI come from the germline V gene. V was clipped by 6 bases and J by 5 bases; unmatched bases: 12. The CDR3 loop spans 16 amino acids. CDR3 in amino acids: CASRDLHRDRGTEAFF. As DNA, the CDR3 is TGCGCCAGCAGAGACTTACACCGGGACAGGGGTACTGAAGCTTTCTTT.

The count of this clone is one. The rearrangement joins TRBV5-1 to TRBJ2-5; possible D gene TRBD1, 7 bases. V shed 8 bases and J shed 4 bases, with 12 bases lying between them. The germline gives CDR1 SGHRS, CDR2 YFSETQ. This CDR3 has 12 residues. The CDR3 sequence is CASRQGLETQYF. DNA for the CDR3: TGCGCCAGTAGACAGGGACTAGAGACCCAGTACTTC.

The V call is TRBV6-1, the J call TRBJ2-7; a possible D gene is TRBD2 (5 bases). From germline, CDR1 is MNHNS and CDR2 SASEGT. V dropped 6 bases and J dropped 3 bases, with 9 bases sitting between them. The CDR3 is 12 amino acids. The CDR3 spells CASRVGVYEQYF. The CDR3 DNA is TGTGCCAGCAGGGTCGGGGTCTACGAGCAGTACTTC.

This chain joins TRBV28 and TRBJ2-7; 12 nucleotides align to TRBD2. The V segment lost 4 bases and the J segment 3 bases; nucleotides outside the gene matches: 7. The CDR3 extends over 16 amino acids. Germline loops: CDR1 MDHEN, CDR2 SYDVKM. CDR3 in DNA: TGTGCCAGCAGTTCCAGGACTAGCGGGAATTTCTACGAGCAGTACTTC. Its protein is CASSSRTSGNFYEQYF.

The chain uses TRBV7-2 and TRBJ1-1, with 8 bases identical to TRBD1. Germline values: CDR1 SGHTA, CDR2 FQGNSA. V trimming: 2 bases; J trimming: 6 bases; junction bases outside the gene matches: 5. This CDR3 is built from 14 residues. The CDR3 protein is CASSLRTGRPEAFF. For the CDR3, the DNA is TGTGCCAGCAGCTTAAGGACAGGGCGGCCTGAAGCTTTCTTT. The variable domain in full, with the rest retrieved from reference TRBV7-2 and TRBJ1-1, is GAGVSQSPSNKVTEKGKDVELRCDPISGHTALYWYRQSLGQGLEFLIYFQGNSAPDKSGLPSDRFSAERTGGSVSTLTIQRTQQEDSAVYLCASSLRTGRPEAFFGQGTRLTVV.

The V and J genes are TRBV11-3 and TRBJ2-6; D is unresolved. Germline V gene sequence: CDR1 SGHNT, CDR2 YENEEA. The CDR3 length is 13 residues. With 3 bases removed from V and 1 base from J, the gap between germline ends came to 1 base. CDR3 sequence: CASSFSGANVLTF. The DNA for the CDR3 is TGTGCCAGCAGCTTTTCTGGGGCCAACGTCCTGACTTTC.

The gene calls are TRBV28 and TRBJ2-1, with no clear D. The ends were cut back, 6 bases at V and 5 bases at J, with 14 bases in the middle. The CDR3 spans 14 residues. Looked up from germline, CDR1 is MDHEN and CDR2 is SYDVKM. CDR3: CASSPGLSDNEQFF. The CDR3 DNA is TGTGCCAGCAGCCCCGGGCTATCCGACAATGAGCAGTTCTTC.

The J gene is TRBJ2-5, the V gene TRBV2, with TRBD1 identical over 7 bases. The V segment lost 0 bases and the J segment 5 bases; nucleotides outside the gene matches: 9. Germline CDR1 SNHLY, CDR2 FYNNEI. The CDR3 runs 16 residues. The CDR3 bases are TGTGCCAGCAGTGAAGCGCCGAGGGGGCATAGGGAGACCCAGTACTTC. It is translated as CASSEAPRGHRETQYF.

This clone was detected only a few times. The V and J genes are TRBV25-1 and TRBJ2-7; the match to TRBD2 covers 10 bases. CDR1 and CDR2 from the germline V gene are MGHDK and SYGVNS. J gave up 3 bases and V 7 bases, and 3 bases lay outside the gene matches. The CDR3 is 13 residues long. Here the CDR3 DNA reads TGTGCCAGCACGTTAGCGGGAGGCTACGAGCAGTACTTC. This encodes CASTLAGGYEQYF.

The rearrangement joins TRBV7-7 to TRBJ2-2; weak D call: TRBD1 (6 bases). V was shortened by 5 bases and J by 0 bases, with 13 bases between the two germline ends. This CDR3 is 16 amino acids long. CDR1 is SSHAT and CDR2 is FNYEAQ in the germline V gene (reference sequence). The CDR3: CASSPTGTTNTGELFF. For the CDR3, the DNA is TGTGCCAGCAGCCCCACCGGGACAACGAACACCGGGGAGCTGTTTTTT.

V gene TRBV5-4 combines with J gene TRBJ2-5; D gene uncertain. V lost 4 bases, J lost 2 bases, and 12 bases lay in between. Germline-derived CDR1 and CDR2 are SGHNT and YYREEE (reference sequence). The CDR3 loop spans 14 amino acids. For the CDR3, the DNA is TGTGCCAGCAGCCCCGACTTACCGCAAGAGACCCAGTACTTC. Translation: CASSPDLPQETQYF.

J is TRBJ1-4 and V is TRBV28; D is ambiguous. The CDR3 is 15 residues long. V lost 5 bases and J lost 0, with 10 bases in between. Germline values: CDR1 MDHEN, CDR2 SYDVKM. The CDR3 sequence is CASSPRGATNEKLFF. CDR3 in DNA: TGTGCCAGCAGTCCTCGGGGTGCAACTAATGAAAAACTGTTTTTT.

This chain links TRBV7-9 with TRBJ2-2; maybe TRBD2 (6 bases). This CDR3 is built from 15 residues. CDR1 and CDR2 from the germline V gene are SEHNR and FQNEAQ (reference sequence). V was cut by 5 bases and J by 4 bases, with 14 bases left in between. The CDR3 coding sequence is TGTGCCAGCAGCGCTAGCGTAGGTTCCACCGGGGAGCTGTTTTTT. As protein: CASSASVGSTGELFF.

This chain joins TRBV28 and TRBJ2-3, with D possibly being TRBD2 (6 bases). V dropped 3 bases and J dropped 6 bases, with 22 bases sitting between them. Germline assignment: CDR1 MDHEN and CDR2 SYDVKM. The CDR3 runs to 17 residues. The CDR3 region is CASSFITSQYNRDTQYF. The CDR3 DNA follows: TGTGCCAGCAGTTTTATCACTAGCCAGTACAATAGGGATACGCAGTATTTT.

The rearrangement uses TRBV7-2 and TRBJ1-1; D is unclear. This CDR3 is built from 15 residues. CDR1 SGHTA and CDR2 FQGNSA come from the germline V gene. V lost 5 bases to trimming and J lost 4 bases, with 17 bases between them. CDR3 sequence: CASSTRPTLGTEAFF. CDR3 coding DNA: TGTGCCAGCAGCACACGACCAACCTTGGGCACTGAAGCTTTCTTT.

The J gene is TRBJ2-5, the V gene TRBV29-1; TRBD2 aligns across 14 bases. Germline V gives CDR1 SQVTM, CDR2 ANQGSEA. This CDR3 region has 16 residues. J lost 1 base, V lost 3 bases, and 4 bases had no gene match. The CDR3 nucleotides read TGCAGCGTTGAGACTAGCGGGGGGGCCACCCAAGAGACCCAGTACTTC. This codes for CSVETSGGATQETQYF.

The chain joins TRBV4-3 to TRBJ1-1, with D possibly TRBD1 on 6 matching bases. With 4 bases removed from V and 2 bases from J, the gap between germline ends came to 8 bases. The CDR3 runs to 13 residues. Germline V CDR1 and CDR2: LGHNA, YSLEER. CDR3 DNA: TGCGCCAGCAGCCTGGACAGAAACACTGAAGCTTTCTTT. This codes for CASSLDRNTEAFF.

This clone was counted a single time. The V call is TRBV4-3, the J call TRBJ2-1; D not certain. Trimming took off 2 bases at V and 2 bases at J, with 13 bases between the two ends. The CDR3 runs to 16 residues. The germline gives CDR1 LGHNA, CDR2 YSLEER. In nucleotides, the CDR3 is TGCGCCAGCAGCCAACTAGACCGAATCCCCTACAATGAGCAGTTCTTC. Its protein product is CASSQLDRIPYNEQFF.

This rearrangement joins TRBV7-9 to TRBJ2-3, with D possibly TRBD1 on 6 matching bases. Trimming stripped 5 bases from V and 0 bases from J, with 12 bases between. CDR1 SEHNR and CDR2 FQNEAQ come from the germline V gene (reference sequence). The CDR3 has 15 residues. The CDR3 DNA follows: TGTGCCAGCAGCCCAGGGGATACTAGCACAGATACGCAGTATTTT. As protein: CASSPGDTSTDTQYF.

This clone was observed a single time. The chain is built from TRBV5-1 and TRBJ2-2; D possibly corresponds to TRBD2 (5 bases). CDR1 SGHRS and CDR2 YFSETQ come from the germline V gene. This CDR3 is 16 amino acids long. V gave up 1 base and J gave up 0 bases, with 10 bases separating them. This CDR3 is CASSLRAGANTGELFF. The DNA for the CDR3 is TGCGCCAGCAGCTTGCGGGCGGGCGCGAACACCGGGGAGCTGTTTTTT.

This clone has just a few counts. The chain uses TRBV2 and TRBJ1-5; D not certain. This CDR3 has 13 amino acids. The germline V gene encodes CDR1 SNHLY and CDR2 FYNNEI. V was pared by 10 bases and J by 5 bases, with 15 bases between. CDR3 in amino acids: CATRRGADQPQHF. The DNA for the CDR3 is TGTGCCACCCGGCGGGGTGCCGATCAGCCCCAGCATTTT.

The V and J genes are TRBV28 and TRBJ1-2, with D tentatively TRBD1 (6 bases). Germline V gene sequence: CDR1 MDHEN, CDR2 SYDVKM. Trimming cost V 7 bases and J 8 bases, with 17 bases left between them. The CDR3 totals 13 residues. Here the CDR3 reads CASTGGRVRGYTF. CDR3 DNA: TGTGCCAGCACCGGGGGGCGGGTTAGGGGCTACACCTTC.

The rearrangement links TRBV11-3 to TRBJ2-3; D uncertain. CDR1 and CDR2 from the germline V gene are SGHNT and YENEEA. V was shortened by 5 bases and J by 6 bases, with 18 bases between the two germline ends. This CDR3 contains 15 residues. This chain's CDR3 is CASSPGPTQRDTQYF. CDR3 DNA sequence: TGTGCCAGCAGCCCGGGTCCCACACAGAGGGATACGCAGTATTTT. Looking up the rest from reference TRBV11-3 and TRBJ2-3 gives the full variable domain: EAGVVQSPRYKIIEKKQPVAFWCNPISGHNTLYWYLQNLGQGPELLIRYENEEAVDDSQLPKDRFSAERLKGVDSTLKIQPAELGDSAVYLCASSPGPTQRDTQYFGPGTRLTVL.

This sequence joins TRBV6-4 and TRBJ1-5, with TRBD1 identical over 7 bases. V lost 5 bases, J lost 7 bases, and 5 bases stayed unmatched. The germline V gene has CDR1 MRHNA and CDR2 SNTAGT. The CDR3 covers 13 residues. DNA of the CDR3: TGTGCCAGCAGTCCCGAACAGGGGCAGCCCCAGCATTTT. Translation: CASSPEQGQPQHF.

This chain links TRBV5-1 with TRBJ2-7; D assignment may be TRBD1 or TRBD2 (5 bases each). From germline, CDR1 is SGHRS and CDR2 YFSETQ. This CDR3 region has 14 residues. The germline V and J ends were trimmed by 4 bases and 7 bases, with 18 bases remaining between them. The CDR3 bases are TGCGCCAGCAGCCAACCTAGACAGACGGGGGAGCAGTACTTC. Amino acids: CASSQPRQTGEQYF.

The chain couples TRBV25-1 to TRBJ1-1; weak D call: TRBD1 (5 bases). The CDR3 spans 17 residues. V was pared by 1 base and J by 3 bases, with 18 bases between. Germline V gives CDR1 MGHDK, CDR2 SYGVNS. CDR3 in DNA: TGTGCCAGCAGTGAATTTGCAGGAGGGGTAGGTGACACTGAAGCTTTCTTT. Its translation is CASSEFAGGVGDTEAFF. Together with reference TRBV25-1 and TRBJ1-1, the CDR3 gives the full variable domain: EADIYQTPRYLVIGTGKKITLECSQTMGHDKMYWYQQDPGMELHLIHYSYGVNSTEKGDLSSESTVSRIRTEHFPLTLESARPSHTSQYLCASSEFAGGVGDTEAFFGQGTRLTVV.

The chain uses TRBV19 and TRBJ1-2, with TRBD1 matching 10 bases. CDR3 length equals 15 residues. CDR1 LNHDA and CDR2 SQIVND come from the germline V gene (reference sequence). Germline trimming cut 5 bases from V and 8 bases from J; bases unmatched to any gene: 11. CDR3 protein: CASSAPGQGIGGYTF. CDR3 sequence (DNA): TGTGCCAGTAGTGCCCCGGGACAGGGGATTGGCGGCTACACCTTC.

The chain couples TRBV6-5 to TRBJ2-1, with TRBD2 as a possible D gene (6 bases). CDR1 is MNHEY and CDR2 is SVGAGI in the germline V gene. This CDR3 comprises 13 residues. Trimming cost V 6 bases and J 5 bases, with 11 bases left between them. CDR3 bases: TGTGCCAGCAGGCCTTGGGGGGACAATGAGCAGTTCTTC. Translating it yields CASRPWGDNEQFF.

The rearrangement uses TRBV6-5 and TRBJ1-2; D is perhaps TRBD1 (6 bases). In germline, CDR1 is MNHEY, CDR2 SVGAGI. Trimming left V 3 bases short and J 4 bases short, with 12 bases between. The CDR3 runs to 14 residues. CDR3 amino acids: CASSYSGQFYGYTF. The CDR3, as DNA: TGTGCCAGCAGTTATTCGGGACAATTCTATGGCTACACCTTC.